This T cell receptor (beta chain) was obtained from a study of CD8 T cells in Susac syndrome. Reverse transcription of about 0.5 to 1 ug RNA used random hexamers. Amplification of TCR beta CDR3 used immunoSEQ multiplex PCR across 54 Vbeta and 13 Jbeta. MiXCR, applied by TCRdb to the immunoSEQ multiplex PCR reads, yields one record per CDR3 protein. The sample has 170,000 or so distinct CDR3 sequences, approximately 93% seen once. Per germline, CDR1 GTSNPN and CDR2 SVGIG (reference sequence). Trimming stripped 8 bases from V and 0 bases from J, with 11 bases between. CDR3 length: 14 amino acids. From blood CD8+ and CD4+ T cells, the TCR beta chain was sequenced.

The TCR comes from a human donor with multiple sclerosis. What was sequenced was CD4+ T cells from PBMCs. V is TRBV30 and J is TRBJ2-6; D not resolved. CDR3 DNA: TGTGCCGGGGTGTGGCCCTCTGGGGCCAACGTCCTGACTTTC. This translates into CAGVWPSGANVLTF.